This entry concerns a single T cell receptor beta chain. The germline V and J ends were trimmed by 1 base and 12 bases, with 14 bases remaining between them. The germline V gene has CDR1 LGHDT and CDR2 YNNKEL (reference sequence). The CDR3 is 13 amino acids. Generated by immunoSEQ multiplex PCR, the TCRdb table keeps only in-frame clones and is missing some. In the table there are under 550,000 clones, about 87% of which are singletons. This sample is drawn from a study of blood T cell repertoires in COVID-19. The wider study: COVID-19 samples, acute and convalescent, were from the United States, Italy and Spain. Sample material is recorded as cDNA or gDNA derived from T cells, B-cell-depleted T cells, or PBMCs.

Input material: peripheral blood. The sequence came from a man aged 18 to 29 with COVID-19, enrolled during active disease. This rearrangement joins TRBV3-1 (or the pseudogene TRBV3-2) to TRBJ2-3; possibly TRBD2 for D (6 bases). The CDR3 here is CASSQGGGATQYF. In nucleotides, the CDR3 is TGTGCCAGCAGCCAAGGGGGCGGGGCCACACAGTATTTT.